A single sample is the source of the 23 T cell receptor beta chains below, sequenced in a study of blood T cell repertoires in COVID-19. Repertoires were generated with immunoSEQ multiplex PCR, while TCRdb's copy carries only in-frame clones and drops some. This table has hundreds of thousands of clones, around 85% appearing once. Material: peripheral blood. The receptors stem from a woman at least 80 years old with acute or convalescent COVID-19.

The rearrangement joins TRBV27 to TRBJ2-7, with 9 nucleotides matching TRBD2. The CDR3 is made up of 14 amino acids. After removal of 5 bases from V and 2 bases from J, the junction contained 4 bases not matched to a gene. The germline gives CDR1 MNHEY, CDR2 SMNVEV (reference sequence). This CDR3 reads CASSISGGPYEQYF. DNA for the CDR3: TGTGCCAGCAGTATAAGCGGGGGGCCCTACGAGCAGTACTTC.

The rearrangement joins TRBV19 to TRBJ1-6; D not certain. Trimming took off 3 bases at V and 9 bases at J, with 9 bases between the two ends. Germline V gene lookup returns CDR1 LNHDA and CDR2 SQIVND (reference sequence). The CDR3 length is 13 residues. CDR3 amino acids: CASSIPGVSPLHF. The DNA for the CDR3 is TGTGCCAGTAGTATCCCCGGAGTTTCACCCCTCCACTTT.

The chain uses TRBV9 and TRBJ2-2; D call uncertain. The CDR3 is 13 residues long. Trimming cost V 0 bases and J 6 bases, with 6 bases left between them. Germline V CDR1 and CDR2: SGDLS, YYNGEE. CDR3 nucleotide sequence: TGTGCCAGCAGCGTAGCGCGGTCCGGGGAGCTGTTTTTT. This encodes CASSVARSGELFF.

V gene TRBV2 combines with J gene TRBJ2-3, with 10 bases that match TRBD2. Germline V gene lookup returns CDR1 SNHLY and CDR2 FYNNEI. CDR3 size: 15 residues. V lost 2 bases to trimming and J lost 4 bases; unmatched junction nucleotides: 3. The DNA of the CDR3 is TGTGCCAGCAGTGAATTAGCGGGGGGCCCAGATACGCAGTATTTT. Translation gives CASSELAGGPDTQYF.

V gene TRBV5-8 combines with J gene TRBJ2-1; 7 bases are a match to TRBD2. The CDR3 sequence is 15 residues long. The V segment lost 2 bases and the J segment 0 bases; nucleotides outside the gene matches: 2. CDR1 is SGHTS, CDR2 YDEGEE, per germline. This chain's CDR3 is CASSFGGSSYNEQFF. CDR3 nucleotide sequence: TGTGCCAGCAGCTTCGGGGGGAGCTCCTACAATGAGCAGTTCTTC.

The gene calls are TRBV6-1 and TRBJ1-6; 7 bases match TRBD1. J was trimmed by 3 bases and V by 2 bases; bases with no gene match: 1. This CDR3 comprises 15 residues. Germline-derived CDR1 and CDR2 are MNHNS and SASEGT. CDR3 sequence reads: CASSERDSYNSPLHF. The CDR3 coding sequence is TGTGCCAGCAGTGAACGGGACAGCTATAATTCACCCCTCCACTTT.

The chain combines TRBV9 with TRBJ2-2, with a possible D match to TRBD2 (5 bases). Trimming took off 2 bases at V and 1 base at J, with 12 bases between the two ends. The CDR3 contains 16 residues. Germline V gives CDR1 SGDLS, CDR2 YYNGEE. As DNA, the CDR3 is TGTGCCAGCAGCGTTCTGGACTCGATGAACACCGGGGAGCTGTTTTTT. Its translation is CASSVLDSMNTGELFF.

The J gene is TRBJ1-1, the V gene TRBV7-2; D remains ambiguous. Germline V gene lookup returns CDR1 SGHTA and CDR2 FQGNSA. Trimming cost V 3 bases and J 2 bases, with 7 bases left between them. The CDR3 runs to 13 residues. The DNA of the CDR3 is TGTGCCAGCAGCTTTAACAGCAACACTGAAGCTTTCTTT. As protein: CASSFNSNTEAFF.

This chain joins TRBV9 and TRBJ1-1, with a weak D call TRBD1 (6 bases). Trimming left V 3 bases short and J 7 bases short, with 13 bases between. Germline CDR1 SGDLS, CDR2 YYNGEE. CDR3 length: 13 residues. The CDR3 DNA follows: TGTGCCAGCAGCGCCCAACAGGGTGGTGAAGCTTTCTTT. Its translation is CASSAQQGGEAFF.

V usage is TRBV24-1 and J usage is TRBJ1-5, with a possible D match to TRBD1 (5 bases). This CDR3 spans 14 amino acids. The V gene's germline CDR1 is KGHDR and CDR2 SFDVKD. Between the trimmed V and J ends, which lost 6 bases and 2 bases, there was a span of 10 bases. The CDR3 region is CATSSETGNQPQHF. For the CDR3, the DNA is TGTGCCACCAGTTCGGAGACAGGCAATCAGCCCCAGCATTTT.

The V and J genes are TRBV9 and TRBJ2-3, with D perhaps TRBD1 (5 bases). Germline loops: CDR1 SGDLS, CDR2 YYNGEE. V was clipped by 2 bases and J by 10 bases, with 20 bases between them. This CDR3 has 15 amino acids. CDR3 sequence reads: CASSVDPTPQESQYF. The DNA for the CDR3 is TGTGCCAGCAGCGTCGATCCAACGCCACAGGAGTCGCAGTATTTT. The full variable domain, completed using reference TRBV9 and TRBJ2-3, is DSGVTQTPKHLITATGQRVTLRCSPRSGDLSVYWYQQSLDQGLQFLIQYYNGEERAKGNILERFSAQQFPDLHSELNLSSLELGDSALYFCASSVDPTPQESQYFGPGTRLTVL.

As concerns this clone: The sample has other DNA sequences that encode this CDR3 too. The V call is TRBV5-1, the J call TRBJ2-3, with D perhaps matching TRBD2 (6 bases). Germline V gene sequence: CDR1 SGHRS, CDR2 YFSETQ. There are 15 residues in the CDR3. V dropped 0 bases and J dropped 4 bases, with 12 bases sitting between them. The CDR3 protein is CASSLDPGGADTQYF. The CDR3 nucleotides are TGCGCCAGCAGCTTGGATCCCGGAGGGGCAGATACGCAGTATTTT.

Here the CDR3 reads CASSPTGWGEKLFF. The CDR3 region has the DNA TGTGCCAGCTCACCAACGGGGTGGGGAGAAAAACTGTTTTTT. This chain links TRBV18 with TRBJ1-4; D ambiguous. Trimming removed 2 bases at V and 8 bases at J, with 12 bases between. CDR1 and CDR2 from the germline V gene are KGHSH and LQKENI. This CDR3 contains 14 residues.

Only a few counts were recorded for this clone. The V and J genes are TRBV5-1 and TRBJ2-1; the match to TRBD2 covers 10 bases. Germline CDR1 SGHRS, CDR2 YFSETQ. The CDR3 loop spans 19 amino acids. The J segment lost 0 bases and the V segment lost 4 bases, leaving 13 bases of the junction unmatched. CDR3: CASSPGTSASRSSYNEQFF. The CDR3 nucleotides are TGCGCCAGCAGCCCCGGGACTAGCGCTTCCCGAAGCTCCTACAATGAGCAGTTCTTC. The full variable domain, rest sourced from reference TRBV5-1 and TRBJ2-1, is KAGVTQTPRYLIKTRGQQVTLSCSPISGHRSVSWYQQTPGQGLQFLFEYFSETQRNKGNFPGRFSGRQFSNSRSEMNVSTLELGDSALYLCASSPGTSASRSSYNEQFFGPGTRLTVL.

This clone has more than one count but fewer than ten. This chain uses TRBV19 with TRBJ2-3; TRBD2 matches at 9 bases. CDR3 length equals 16 residues. CDR1 and CDR2 from the germline V gene are LNHDA and SQIVND (reference sequence). Trimming at V came to 3 bases and at J to 2 bases, leaving 6 bases not matched to a gene. The CDR3 DNA reads TGTGCCAGTAGTATCGCGGGAGGGGGTCACACAGATACGCAGTATTTT. Translation gives CASSIAGGGHTDTQYF.

This rearrangement joins TRBV18 to TRBJ1-5; a possible D gene is TRBD1 (5 bases). Germline CDR1 KGHSH, CDR2 LQKENI. This CDR3 has 16 amino acids. V was shortened by 4 bases and J by 6 bases, with 19 bases between the two germline ends. CDR3 loop: CASSLVGARFGQPQHF. CDR3 in DNA: TGTGCCAGCTCACTTGTAGGGGCGCGGTTCGGTCAGCCCCAGCATTTT. Drawing the rest from reference TRBV18 and TRBJ1-5, the complete variable domain is NAGVMQNPRHLVRRRGQEARLRCSPMKGHSHVYWYRQLPEEGLKFMVYLQKENIIDESGMPKERFSAEFPKEGPSILRIQQVVRGDSAAYFCASSLVGARFGQPQHFGDGTRLSIL.

The chain joins TRBV6-1 to TRBJ1-2; TRBD1 matches at 7 bases. V was pared by 7 bases and J by 2 bases, with 4 bases of the junction left unmatched. There are 13 residues in the CDR3. Germline lookup yields CDR1 MNHNS and CDR2 SASEGT. The DNA for the CDR3 is TGTGCCAGCACTCAACAGGGGAACTATGGCTACACCTTC. It codes for CASTQQGNYGYTF.

This clone was seen just once. The genes are TRBV2 and TRBJ1-6; TRBD1 matches 8 bases. The V and J ends lost 6 bases and 4 bases, in that order; junction bases with no gene match: 5. Germline V lookup: CDR1 SNHLY, CDR2 FYNNEI. The length of the CDR3 is 15 residues. CDR3 in amino acids: CASRPGTGYNSPLHF. The CDR3 nucleotides are TGTGCCAGCAGGCCCGGGACAGGATATAATTCACCCCTCCACTTT.

The chain combines TRBV6-5 with TRBJ2-1; 10 bases are shared with TRBD2. The J segment lost 5 bases and the V segment lost 0 bases, leaving 4 bases of the junction unmatched. The CDR3 length is 16 residues. Germline V gene lookup returns CDR1 MNHEY and CDR2 SVGAGI. CDR3 protein: CASSYSRTSGNNEQFF. CDR3 sequence (DNA): TGTGCCAGCAGTTACTCTCGGACTAGCGGAAACAATGAGCAGTTCTTC.

The chain combines TRBV4-2 with TRBJ1-5, with 9 bases that match TRBD1. CDR1 and CDR2 (germline): LGHNA, YNFKEQ. The CDR3 contains 16 residues. Trimming cost V 1 base and J 5 bases; bases outside gene matches: 6. CDR3 DNA: TGTGCCAGCAGCCAAGCTATGGGACAGGGCCATCAGCCCCAGCATTTT. This encodes CASSQAMGQGHQPQHF.

The V and J genes are TRBV19 and TRBJ1-6; D call uncertain. Trimming left V 5 bases short and J 1 base short, with 12 bases between. Germline V lookup: CDR1 LNHDA, CDR2 SQIVND (reference sequence). This CDR3 has 16 amino acids. Written as DNA, the CDR3 is TGTGCCAGTAGTCCGTCCGGGGAATCCTATAATTCACCCCTCCACTTT. As protein: CASSPSGESYNSPLHF.

The rearrangement joins TRBV27 to TRBJ1-4, with a tentative D call TRBD1 (5 bases). In germline, CDR1 is MNHEY, CDR2 SMNVEV (reference sequence). The V end lost 5 bases, the J end lost 5 bases, and 15 bases lay between the germline ends. The CDR3 has 15 residues. As DNA, the CDR3 is TGTGCCAGCAGTCCCGGGAGGGGCGGGAATGAAAAACTGTTTTTT. Its protein is CASSPGRGGNEKLFF.

V usage is TRBV4-1 and J usage is TRBJ1-5; a possible D gene is TRBD1 (6 bases). The ends were cut back, 4 bases at V and 3 bases at J, with 13 bases in the middle. CDR3 length: 15 residues. Germline loops: CDR1 MGHRA, CDR2 YSYEKL. CDR3 bases: TGCGCCAGCAGCCTCCAACAGGGTATCAATCAGCCCCAGCATTTT. Its translation is CASSLQQGINQPQHF.